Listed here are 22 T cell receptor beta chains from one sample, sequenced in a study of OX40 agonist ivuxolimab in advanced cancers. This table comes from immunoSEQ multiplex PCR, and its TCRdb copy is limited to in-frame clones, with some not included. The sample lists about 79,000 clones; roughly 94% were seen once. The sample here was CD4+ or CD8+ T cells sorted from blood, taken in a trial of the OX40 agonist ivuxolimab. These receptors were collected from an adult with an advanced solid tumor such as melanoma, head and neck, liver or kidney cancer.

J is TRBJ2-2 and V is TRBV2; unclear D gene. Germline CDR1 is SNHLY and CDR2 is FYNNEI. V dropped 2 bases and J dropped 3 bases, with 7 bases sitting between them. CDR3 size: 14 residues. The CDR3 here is CASSERVDTGELFF. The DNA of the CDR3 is TGTGCCAGCAGTGAAAGAGTGGACACCGGGGAGCTGTTTTTT.

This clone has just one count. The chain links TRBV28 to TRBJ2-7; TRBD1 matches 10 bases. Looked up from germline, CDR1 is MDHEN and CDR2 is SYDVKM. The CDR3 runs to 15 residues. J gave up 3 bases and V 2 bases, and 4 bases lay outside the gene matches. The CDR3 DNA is TGTGCCAGCAGTTTAGCCGGACAGGGGGGCTACGAGCAGTACTTC. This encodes CASSLAGQGGYEQYF. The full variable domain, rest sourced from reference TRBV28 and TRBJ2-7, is DVKVTQSSRYLVKRTGEKVFLECVQDMDHENMFWYRQDPGLGLRLIYFSYDVKMKEKGDIPEGYSVSREKKERFSLILESASTNQTSMYLCASSLAGQGGYEQYFGPGTRLTVT.

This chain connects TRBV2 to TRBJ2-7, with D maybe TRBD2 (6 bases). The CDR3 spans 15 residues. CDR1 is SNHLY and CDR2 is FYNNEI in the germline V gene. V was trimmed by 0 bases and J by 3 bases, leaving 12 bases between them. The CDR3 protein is CASSEALGGFYEQYF. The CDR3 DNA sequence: TGTGCCAGCAGTGAAGCTCTTGGAGGGTTCTACGAGCAGTACTTC.

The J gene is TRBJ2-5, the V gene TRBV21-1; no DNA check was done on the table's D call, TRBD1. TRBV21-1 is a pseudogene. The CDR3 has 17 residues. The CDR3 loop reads CASSKDPFQGAVETQYF. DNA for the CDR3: TGTGCCAGCAGCAAAGACCCTTTTCAGGGGGCGGTTGAGACCCAGTACTTC.

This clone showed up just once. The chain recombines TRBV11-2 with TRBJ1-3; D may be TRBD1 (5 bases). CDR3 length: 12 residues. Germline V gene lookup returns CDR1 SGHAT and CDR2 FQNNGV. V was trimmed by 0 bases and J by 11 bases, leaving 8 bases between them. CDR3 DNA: TGTGCCAGCAGCTTAGAGGGGGACTCCATATATTTT. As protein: CASSLEGDSIYF.

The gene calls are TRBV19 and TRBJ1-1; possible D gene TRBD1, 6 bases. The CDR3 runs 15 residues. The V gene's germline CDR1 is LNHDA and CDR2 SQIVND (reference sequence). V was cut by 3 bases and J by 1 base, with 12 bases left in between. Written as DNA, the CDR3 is TGTGCCAGTAGTATTGAGACAGGACAGAACACTGAAGCTTTCTTT. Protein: CASSIETGQNTEAFF.

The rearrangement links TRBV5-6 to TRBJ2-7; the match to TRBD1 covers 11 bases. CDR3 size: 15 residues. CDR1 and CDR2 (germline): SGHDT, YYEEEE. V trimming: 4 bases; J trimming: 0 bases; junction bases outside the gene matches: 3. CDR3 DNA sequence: TGTGCCAGCAGCCCCGGACAGGGGGCCTCCTACGAGCAGTACTTC. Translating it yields CASSPGQGASYEQYF. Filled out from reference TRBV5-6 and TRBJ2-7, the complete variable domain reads DAGVTQSPTHLIKTRGQQVTLRCSPKSGHDTVSWYQQALGQGPQFIFQYYEEEERQRGNFPDRFSGHQFPNYSSELNVNALLLGDSALYLCASSPGQGASYEQYFGPGTRLTVT.

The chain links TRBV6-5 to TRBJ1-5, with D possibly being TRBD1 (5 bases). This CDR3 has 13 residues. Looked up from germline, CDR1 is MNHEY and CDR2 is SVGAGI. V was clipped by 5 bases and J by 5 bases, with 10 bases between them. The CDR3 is CASSGTQYQPQHF. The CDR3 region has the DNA TGTGCCAGCAGTGGGACGCAATATCAGCCCCAGCATTTT.

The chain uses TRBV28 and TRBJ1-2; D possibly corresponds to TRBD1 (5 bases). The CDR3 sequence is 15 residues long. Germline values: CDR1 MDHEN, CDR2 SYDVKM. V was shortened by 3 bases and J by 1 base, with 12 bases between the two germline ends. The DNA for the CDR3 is TGTGCCAGCAGTTTTTCGGGGGGAATTAACTATGGCTACACCTTC. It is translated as CASSFSGGINYGYTF.

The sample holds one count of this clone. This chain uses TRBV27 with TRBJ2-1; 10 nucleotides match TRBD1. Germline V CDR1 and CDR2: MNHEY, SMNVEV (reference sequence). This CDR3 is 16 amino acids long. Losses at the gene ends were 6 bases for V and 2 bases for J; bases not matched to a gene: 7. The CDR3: CASRPLGTGAYNEQFF. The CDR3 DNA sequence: TGTGCCAGCAGGCCCCTCGGGACAGGGGCCTACAATGAGCAGTTCTTC.

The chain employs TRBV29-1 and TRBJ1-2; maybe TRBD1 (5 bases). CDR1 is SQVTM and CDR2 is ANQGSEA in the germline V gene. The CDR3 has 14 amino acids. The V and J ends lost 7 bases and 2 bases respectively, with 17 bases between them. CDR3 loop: CSAGRQPANYGYTF. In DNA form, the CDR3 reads TGCAGCGCCGGAAGACAGCCGGCGAACTATGGCTACACCTTC.

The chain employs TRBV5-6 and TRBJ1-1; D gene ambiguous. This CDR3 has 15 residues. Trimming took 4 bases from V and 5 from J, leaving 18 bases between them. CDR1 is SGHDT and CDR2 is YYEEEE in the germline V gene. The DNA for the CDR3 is TGTGCCAGCAGCCTCGGTGCTGGCGAGGGAACTGAAGCTTTCTTT. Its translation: CASSLGAGEGTEAFF.

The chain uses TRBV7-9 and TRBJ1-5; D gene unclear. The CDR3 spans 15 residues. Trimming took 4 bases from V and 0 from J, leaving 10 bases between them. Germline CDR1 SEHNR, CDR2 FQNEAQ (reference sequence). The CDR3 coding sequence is TGTGCCAGCAGCTCCGGCCTGAATAGCAATCAGCCCCAGCATTTT. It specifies CASSSGLNSNQPQHF. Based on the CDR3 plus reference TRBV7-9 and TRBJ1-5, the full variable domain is DTGVSQNPRHKITKRGQNVTFRCDPISEHNRLYWYRQTLGQGPEFLTYFQNEAQLEKSRLLSDRFSAERPKGSFSTLEIQRTEQGDSAMYLCASSSGLNSNQPQHFGDGTRLSIL.

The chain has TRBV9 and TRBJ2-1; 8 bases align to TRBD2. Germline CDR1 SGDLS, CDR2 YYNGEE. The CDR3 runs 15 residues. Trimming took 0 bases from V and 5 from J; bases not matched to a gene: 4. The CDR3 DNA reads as TGTGCCAGCAGCGTAGCGGGTAGCGGGAACAATGAGCAGTTCTTC. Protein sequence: CASSVAGSGNNEQFF.

CDR3 protein: CASKPRGPPMNEQFF. The CDR3 coding sequence is TGTGCCAGCAAACCAAGGGGACCTCCTATGAATGAGCAGTTCTTC. This chain joins TRBV6-5 and TRBJ2-1; either TRBD1 or TRBD2 may supply D (5 bases each). Trimming removed 7 bases from V and 7 bases from J, with 20 bases in between. The CDR3 spans 15 residues. Germline V lookup: CDR1 MNHEY, CDR2 SVGAGI.

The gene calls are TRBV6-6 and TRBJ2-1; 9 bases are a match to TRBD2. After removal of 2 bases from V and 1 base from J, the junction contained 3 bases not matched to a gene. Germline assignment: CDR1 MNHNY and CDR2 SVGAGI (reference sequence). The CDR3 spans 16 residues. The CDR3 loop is CASSYTLAGSYNEQFF. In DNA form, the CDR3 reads TGTGCCAGCAGTTACACTCTAGCGGGGTCCTACAATGAGCAGTTCTTC.

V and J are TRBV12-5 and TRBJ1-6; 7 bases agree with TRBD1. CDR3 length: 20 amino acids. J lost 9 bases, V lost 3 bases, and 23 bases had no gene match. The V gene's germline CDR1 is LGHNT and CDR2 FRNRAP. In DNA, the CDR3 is TGTGCTAGTGGTTTATTGATCGGGACAGCGAAAACAAACCTGGGTTCACCCCTCCACTTT. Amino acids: CASGLLIGTAKTNLGSPLHF. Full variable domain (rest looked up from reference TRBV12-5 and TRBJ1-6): DARVTQTPRHKVTEMGQEVTMRCQPILGHNTVFWYRQTMMQGLELLAYFRNRAPLDDSGMPKDRFSAEMPDATLATLKIQPSEPRDSAVYFCASGLLIGTAKTNLGSPLHFGNGTRLTVT.

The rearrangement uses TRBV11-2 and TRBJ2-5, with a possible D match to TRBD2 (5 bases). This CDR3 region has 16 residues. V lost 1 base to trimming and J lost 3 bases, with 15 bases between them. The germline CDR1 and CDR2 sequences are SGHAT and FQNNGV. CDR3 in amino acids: CASSLGRSGSEETQYF. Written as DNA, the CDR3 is TGTGCCAGCAGCTTAGGGAGGAGTGGTAGCGAAGAGACCCAGTACTTC.

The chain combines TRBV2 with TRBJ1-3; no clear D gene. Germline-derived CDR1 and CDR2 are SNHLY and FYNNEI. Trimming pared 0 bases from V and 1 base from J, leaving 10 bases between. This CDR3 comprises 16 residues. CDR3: CASSEALLDSGNTIYF. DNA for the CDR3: TGTGCCAGCAGTGAAGCGCTTCTAGATTCTGGAAACACCATATATTTT.

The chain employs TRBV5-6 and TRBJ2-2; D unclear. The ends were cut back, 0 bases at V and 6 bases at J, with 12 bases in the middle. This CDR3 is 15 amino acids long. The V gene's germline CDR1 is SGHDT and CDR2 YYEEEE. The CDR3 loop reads CASSLGAGLAGELFF. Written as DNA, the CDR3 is TGTGCCAGCAGCTTGGGGGCCGGGCTGGCCGGGGAGCTGTTTTTT.

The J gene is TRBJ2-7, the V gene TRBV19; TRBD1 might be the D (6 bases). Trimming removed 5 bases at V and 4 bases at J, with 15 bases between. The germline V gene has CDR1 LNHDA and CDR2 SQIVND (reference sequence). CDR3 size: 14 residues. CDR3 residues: CASSSTTGSYEQYF. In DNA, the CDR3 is TGTGCCAGTAGTTCCACGACAGGTAGTTACGAGCAGTACTTC. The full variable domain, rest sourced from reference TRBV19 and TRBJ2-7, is DGGITQSPKYLFRKEGQNVTLSCEQNLNHDAMYWYRQDPGQGLRLIYYSQIVNDFQKGDIAEGYSVSREKKESFPLTVTSAQKNPTAFYLCASSSTTGSYEQYFGPGTRLTVT.

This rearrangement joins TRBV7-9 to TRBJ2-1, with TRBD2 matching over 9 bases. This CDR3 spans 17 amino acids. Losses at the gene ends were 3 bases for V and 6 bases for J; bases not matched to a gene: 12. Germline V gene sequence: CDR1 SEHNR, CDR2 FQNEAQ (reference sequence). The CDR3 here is CASSFTVGGRALNEQFF. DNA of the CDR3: TGTGCCAGCAGCTTTACGGTGGGCGGGAGGGCCCTCAATGAGCAGTTCTTC.